This T cell receptor (beta chain) was observed in a study of Ad26.COV2.S vaccination and SARS-CoV-2 variants. For the study at large: Donor was one of the participants in the Ad26.COV2.S arm of the COV1001 trial. General study findings and limits: Vaccine and placebo recipients had comparable breadth of non-spike TCRs.

About this clone itself: What it binds is not known.

The treatment here: around 19 received Ad26.COV2.S at low or high dose, single or two shots; roughly five received placebo; per-sample allocation not given. Samples analyzed were those drawn on day 63 after the first vaccine or placebo injection. Sequencing was performed with immunoSEQ multiplex PCR; in TCRdb, only in-frame clones are kept and a portion is missing. The data hold about 390,000 clones, with more than 85% observed a single time. The CDR3 totals 15 residues. Germline V gene sequence: CDR1 SGHAT, CDR2 FQNNGV. Losses at the gene ends were 4 bases for V and 5 bases for J; bases not matched to a gene: 4.

This clonotype originated in a person aged 18-65 years who received the Ad26.COV2.S COVID-19 vaccine or a placebo. Here the sequenced sample was peripheral blood, taken in a trial of Ad26.COV2.S vaccine versus placebo. V and J are TRBV11-2 and TRBJ2-1; 11 bases map to TRBD2. The CDR3 nucleotides are TGTGCCAGCAGCTCGACTAGCGGGGAAAACAATGAGCAGTTCTTC. It codes for CASSSTSGENNEQFF.